The entry that follows covers one T cell receptor beta chain sequence. RNA transcripts provided the source from which TCR beta CDR3 regions were amplified. Researchers ran a first-round RT-PCR on the TCR CDR3 using the HTBI primer set. TCRdb re-called the multiplex PCR reads through MiXCR, storing one row per CDR3 protein. This table has roughly 180,000 distinct CDR3 sequences, more than 15% appearing once. CDR1 SQVTM and CDR2 ANQGSEA come from the germline V gene. The CDR3 loop spans 15 amino acids. V was pared by 7 bases and J by 3 bases, with 9 bases of the junction left unmatched. This specimen belongs to a study of T cells in Graves' hyperthyroidism and ophthalmopathy.

The rearrangement uses TRBV29-1 and TRBJ1-4; 9 positions agree with TRBD1. Sequenced material: blood. The receptor was isolated from a woman aged 50 to 65 with Graves' hyperthyroidism. The CDR3 spells CSAGTGRGANEKLFF. In nucleotides, the CDR3 is TGCAGCGCAGGGACAGGGAGAGGAGCTAATGAAAAACTGTTTTTT.